This T cell receptor (beta chain) is drawn from a study of T cells in Graves' hyperthyroidism and ophthalmopathy. As for the study in general: The blood sample was taken at first diagnosis, before treatment began. Study conclusions and caveats: A 13 V-J model separated ophthalmopathy from stable hyperthyroidism.

Germline V gene sequence: CDR1 SNHLY, CDR2 FYNNEI. V was pared by 0 bases and J by 0 bases, with 8 bases between. The CDR3 sequence is 15 residues long. TCR beta CDR3 sequences were amplified from RNA transcripts. A first-round RT-PCR of the TCR CDR3 used the HTBI primer set. MiXCR, run by TCRdb on the multiplex PCR reads, gives a single entry per CDR3 protein. The data hold about 460,000 distinct CDR3 sequences, with roughly 23% observed a single time. Individuals with ophthalmopathy presented a Clinical Activity Score of at least 3, a NOSPECS grade of at least 4 and a duration under 3 months. This clonotype appeared many times. Antigen specificity is unknown.

This receptor was identified in a woman aged 70-85 years with Graves' ophthalmopathy. The sequencing input was blood. This sequence joins TRBV2 and TRBJ1-1; D gene unclear. The CDR3 region is CASSEAQQMNTEAFF. The CDR3 DNA follows: TGTGCCAGCAGTGAAGCGCAACAGATGAACACTGAAGCTTTCTTT.